This TCR beta chain was captured by sequencing in a study of vaccination and CD4 T cells after COVID-19. Findings and caveats of the study: Convalescent patients displayed spike mono-reactivity in 304 of 307 vaccine-specific clones.

To note about this clonotype: The target antigen is unknown.

At the Johns Hopkins FTIC core, DNA taken from cultured CD4+ T cells was sequenced by way of the Oncomine TCR Beta short-read assay. One entry per CDR3 protein, called by TCRdb with MiXCR from the PCR reads. The sample contains 10,000 to 15,000 distinct CDR3 sequences, over 40% of which appear only once. Specified treatment: approximately nine-day PBMC culture with coronavirus spike peptide pools or control peptides (ViraFEST assay). Peptide-pool expansion of antigen-specific T cells preceded TCR sequencing in ViraFEST. This TCR derives from a human donor who had recovered from COVID-19. Sequencing was done on a sample of CD4+ T cells from blood, cultured in vitro.

Here the CDR3 reads CASGTNGPPLHF. Here the CDR3 DNA reads TGTGCCAGTGGGACAAATGGGCCACCCCTCCACTTT. V is TRBV6-1 and J is TRBJ1-6; the D gene is possibly TRBD1 (6 bases). The CDR3 is 12 amino acids. Trimming cost V 9 bases and J 11 bases, with 14 bases left between them. The V gene's germline CDR1 is MNHNS and CDR2 SASEGT.